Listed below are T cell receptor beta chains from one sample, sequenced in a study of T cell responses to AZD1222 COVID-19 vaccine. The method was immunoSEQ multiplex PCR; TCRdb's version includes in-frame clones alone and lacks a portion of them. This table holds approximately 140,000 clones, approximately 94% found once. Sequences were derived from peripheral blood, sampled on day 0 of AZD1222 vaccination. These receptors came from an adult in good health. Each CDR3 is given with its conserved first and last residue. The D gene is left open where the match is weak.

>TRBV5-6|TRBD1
CASSRGQGMNTEAFF
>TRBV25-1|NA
CASSLPDIHNEQFF
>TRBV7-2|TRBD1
CASSRDRVSYNSPLHF
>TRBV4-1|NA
CASSQESLFRTNEKLFF
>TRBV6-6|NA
CASLVAARRETQYF
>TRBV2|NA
CATTRTYEQYF
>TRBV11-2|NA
CASSLYYRTFYEQYF
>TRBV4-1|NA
CASSQGQAIARTGELFF
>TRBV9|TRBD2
CASSRGGTSGRNNEQFF
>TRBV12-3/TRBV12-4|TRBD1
CASRQTGNYGYTF
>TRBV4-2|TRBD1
CASSQGLTGGGGYTF
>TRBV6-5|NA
CASRHLTVNTEAFF